This TCR beta chain was observed in a study of human T cells and chemical hapten exposure. This clonotype was found many times. Germline values: CDR1 MGHRA, CDR2 YSYEKL. The CDR3 extends over 16 amino acids. V lost 2 bases and J 2 bases, leaving 14 bases between the germline ends. Time point described: patch test 2, 6 weeks after DPC sensitization. Noted treatment: therapeutic diphenylcyclopropenone sensitization with weekly scalp DPC. Blood sampling occurred before each patch-test application. Via MiXCR, TCRdb re-called the RACE reads, giving one row per CDR3 protein. The table has a few hundred thousand distinct CDR3 sequences, nearly 6.5% seen once; the top ten hold more than 5.5%.

The receptor was derived from a woman younger than 35 with alopecia areata. Some clones in this sample may be carry-over from other donors' samples. The specimen was whole blood, collected in connection with sensitization to the hapten diphenylcyclopropenone (DPC). This chain uses TRBV4-1 with TRBJ2-3; a weak D match, TRBD1 (5 bases). DNA of the CDR3: TGCGCCAGCAGCCAACGCCTGGGGCTGACCACAGATACGCAGTATTTT. It translates to CASSQRLGLTTDTQYF.